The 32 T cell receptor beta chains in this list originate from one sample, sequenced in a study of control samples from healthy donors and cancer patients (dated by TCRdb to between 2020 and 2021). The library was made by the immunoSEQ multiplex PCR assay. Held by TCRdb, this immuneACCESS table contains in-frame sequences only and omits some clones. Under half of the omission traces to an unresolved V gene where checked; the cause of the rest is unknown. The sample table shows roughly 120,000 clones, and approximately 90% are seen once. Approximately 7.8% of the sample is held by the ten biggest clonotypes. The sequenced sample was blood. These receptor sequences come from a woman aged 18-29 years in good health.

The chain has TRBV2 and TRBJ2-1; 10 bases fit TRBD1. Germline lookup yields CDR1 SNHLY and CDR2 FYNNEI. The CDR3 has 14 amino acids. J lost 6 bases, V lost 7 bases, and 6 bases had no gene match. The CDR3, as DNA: TGTGCCAGCACTCCTCGGACAGGGGGCAATGAGCAGTTCTTC. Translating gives CASTPRTGGNEQFF.

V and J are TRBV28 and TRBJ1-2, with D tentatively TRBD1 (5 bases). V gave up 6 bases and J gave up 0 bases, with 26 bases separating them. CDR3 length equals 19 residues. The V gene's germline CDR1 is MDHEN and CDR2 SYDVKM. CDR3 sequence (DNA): TGTGCCAGCAGCTCTCTCACCACCACGAGGACACCAACTAACTATGGCTACACCTTC. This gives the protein CASSSLTTTRTPTNYGYTF.

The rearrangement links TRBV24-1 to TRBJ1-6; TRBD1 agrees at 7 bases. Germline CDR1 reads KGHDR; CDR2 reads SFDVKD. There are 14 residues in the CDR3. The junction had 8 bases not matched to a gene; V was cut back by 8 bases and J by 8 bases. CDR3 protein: CATIQGFEDSPLHF. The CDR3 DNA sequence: TGTGCCACCATACAGGGGTTTGAGGATTCACCCCTCCACTTT.

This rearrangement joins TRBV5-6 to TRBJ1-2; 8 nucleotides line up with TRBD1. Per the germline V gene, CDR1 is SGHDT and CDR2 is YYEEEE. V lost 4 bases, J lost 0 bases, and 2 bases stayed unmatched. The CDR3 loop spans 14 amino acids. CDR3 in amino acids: CASSPQGANYGYTF. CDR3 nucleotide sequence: TGTGCCAGCAGCCCACAGGGGGCTAACTATGGCTACACCTTC.

In nucleotides, the CDR3 is TGTGCCAGCAGTTTTGGAGAAGCGCAGTTCTTC. This codes for CASSFGEAQFF. The genes are TRBV12-3 or TRBV12-4 and TRBJ2-1, with D unresolved. V was shortened by 3 bases and J by 12 bases, with 9 bases between the two germline ends. The CDR3 length is 11 residues.

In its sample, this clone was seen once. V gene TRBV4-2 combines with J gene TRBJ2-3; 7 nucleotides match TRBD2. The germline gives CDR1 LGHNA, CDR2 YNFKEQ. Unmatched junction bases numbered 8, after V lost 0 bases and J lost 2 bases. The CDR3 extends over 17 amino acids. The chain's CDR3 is CASSQDLLAETTDTQYF. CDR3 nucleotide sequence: TGTGCCAGCAGCCAAGATTTGCTAGCGGAAACCACAGATACGCAGTATTTT.

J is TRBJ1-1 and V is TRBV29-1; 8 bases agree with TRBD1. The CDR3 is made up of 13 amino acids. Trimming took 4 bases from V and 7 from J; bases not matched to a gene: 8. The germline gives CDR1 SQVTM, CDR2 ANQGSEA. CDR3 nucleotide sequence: TGCAGCGTTGCTAGGGACAGGCCCCTTGAAGCTTTCTTT. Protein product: CSVARDRPLEAFF.

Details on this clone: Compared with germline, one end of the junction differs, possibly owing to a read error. The CDR3 nucleotides read TGTGCCATCAGTGAAGGATCGGACAGGGGTCTACAAGAGACCCAGTACTTC. Amino acids: CAISEGSDRGLQETQYF. The gene calls are TRBV6-1 and TRBJ2-5; TRBD1 agrees at 9 bases. Germline CDR1 MNHNS, CDR2 SASEGT. This CDR3 region has 17 residues.

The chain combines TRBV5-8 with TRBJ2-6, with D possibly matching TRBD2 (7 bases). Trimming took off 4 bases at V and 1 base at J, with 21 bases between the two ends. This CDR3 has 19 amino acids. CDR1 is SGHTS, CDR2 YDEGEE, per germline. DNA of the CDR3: TGTGCCAGCAGCCCCATGAGGACGGGGGGCCTGTCTGGGGCCAACGTCCTGACTTTC. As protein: CASSPMRTGGLSGANVLTF.

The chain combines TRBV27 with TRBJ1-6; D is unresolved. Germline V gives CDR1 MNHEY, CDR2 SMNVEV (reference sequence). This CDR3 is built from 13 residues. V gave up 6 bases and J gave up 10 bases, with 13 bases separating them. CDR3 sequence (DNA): TGTGCCAGCAGCCGACACAGTGCCTCACCCCTCCACTTT. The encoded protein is CASSRHSASPLHF.

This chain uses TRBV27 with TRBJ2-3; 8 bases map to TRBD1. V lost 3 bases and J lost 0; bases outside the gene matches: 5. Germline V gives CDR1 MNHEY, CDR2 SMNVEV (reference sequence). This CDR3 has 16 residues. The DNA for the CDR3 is TGTGCCAGCAGTTTCCCGGGGACAGGAAGCACAGATACGCAGTATTTT. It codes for CASSFPGTGSTDTQYF.

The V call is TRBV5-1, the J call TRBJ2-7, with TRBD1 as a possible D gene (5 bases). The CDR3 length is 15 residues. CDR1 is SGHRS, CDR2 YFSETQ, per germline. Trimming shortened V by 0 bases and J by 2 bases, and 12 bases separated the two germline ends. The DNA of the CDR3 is TGCGCCAGCAGCTTGGCCCCGACAGCTGCCTACGAGCAGTACTTC. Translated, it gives CASSLAPTAAYEQYF.

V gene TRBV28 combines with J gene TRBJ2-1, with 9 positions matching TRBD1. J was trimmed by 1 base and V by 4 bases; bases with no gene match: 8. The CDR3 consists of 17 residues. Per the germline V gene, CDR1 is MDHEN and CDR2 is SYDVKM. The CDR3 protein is CASSSTRGQGSYNEQFF. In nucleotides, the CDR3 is TGTGCCAGCAGTTCGACTCGCGGACAGGGGTCCTACAATGAGCAGTTCTTC. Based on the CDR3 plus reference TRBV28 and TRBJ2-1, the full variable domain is DVKVTQSSRYLVKRTGEKVFLECVQDMDHENMFWYRQDPGLGLRLIYFSYDVKMKEKGDIPEGYSVSREKKERFSLILESASTNQTSMYLCASSSTRGQGSYNEQFFGPGTRLTVL.

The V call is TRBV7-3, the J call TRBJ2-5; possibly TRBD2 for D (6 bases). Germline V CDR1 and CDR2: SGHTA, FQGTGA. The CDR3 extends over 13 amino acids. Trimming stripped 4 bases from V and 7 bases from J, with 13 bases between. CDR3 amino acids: CASSSRFGGTQYF. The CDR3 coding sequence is TGTGCCAGCAGCTCAAGGTTCGGGGGGACCCAGTACTTC.

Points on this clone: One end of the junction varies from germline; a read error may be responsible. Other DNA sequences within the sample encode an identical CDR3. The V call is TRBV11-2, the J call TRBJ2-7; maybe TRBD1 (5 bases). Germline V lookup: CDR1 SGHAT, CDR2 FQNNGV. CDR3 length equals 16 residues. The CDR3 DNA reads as TGTGCTAGCAGCTTAGATGGGGTCATGGGGCGGTACGAGCAGTACTTC. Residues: CASSLDGVMGRYEQYF.

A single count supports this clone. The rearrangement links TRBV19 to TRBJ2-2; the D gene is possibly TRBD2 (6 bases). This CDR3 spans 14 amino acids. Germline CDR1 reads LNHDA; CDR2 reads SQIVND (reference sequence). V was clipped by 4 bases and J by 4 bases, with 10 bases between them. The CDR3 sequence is CASSNPEGTGELFF. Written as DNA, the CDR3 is TGTGCCAGTAGTAACCCGGAGGGCACCGGGGAGCTGTTTTTT.

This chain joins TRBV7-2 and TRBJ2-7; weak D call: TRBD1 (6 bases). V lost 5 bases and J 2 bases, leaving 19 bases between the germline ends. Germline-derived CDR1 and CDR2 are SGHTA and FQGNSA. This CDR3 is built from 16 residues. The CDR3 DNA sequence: TGTGCCAGCAGCCTTCCCCCCGACAGGACCGCCTACGAGCAGTACTTC. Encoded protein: CASSLPPDRTAYEQYF.

CDR3 nucleotide sequence: TGTGCCAGCAGCGCCGGACTAGCGGGGGAAGATACGCAGTATTTT. Amino acids: CASSAGLAGEDTQYF. The genes are TRBV9 and TRBJ2-3; 13 bases line up with TRBD2. Germline V CDR1 and CDR2: SGDLS, YYNGEE. CDR3 length equals 15 residues. With 3 bases clipped from V and 5 bases from J, the junction kept 3 bases outside the gene matches.

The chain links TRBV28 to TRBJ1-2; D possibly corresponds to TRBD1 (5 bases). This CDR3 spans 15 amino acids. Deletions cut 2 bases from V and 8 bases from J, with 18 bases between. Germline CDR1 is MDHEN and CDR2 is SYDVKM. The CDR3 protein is CASSLILWQGGGYTF. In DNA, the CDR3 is TGTGCCAGCAGTTTAATATTGTGGCAGGGCGGCGGCTACACCTTC.

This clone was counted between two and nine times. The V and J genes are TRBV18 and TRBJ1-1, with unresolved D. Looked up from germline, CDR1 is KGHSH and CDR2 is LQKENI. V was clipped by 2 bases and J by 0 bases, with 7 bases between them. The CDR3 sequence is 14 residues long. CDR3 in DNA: TGTGCCAGCTCACCAGGTCCTGTGAACACTGAAGCTTTCTTT. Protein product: CASSPGPVNTEAFF.

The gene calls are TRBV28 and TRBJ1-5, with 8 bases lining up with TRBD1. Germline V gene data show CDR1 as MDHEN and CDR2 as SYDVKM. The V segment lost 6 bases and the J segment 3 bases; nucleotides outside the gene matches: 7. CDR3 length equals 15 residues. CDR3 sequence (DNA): TGTGCCAGCAGATATCAGGGGGCCCTCAATCAGCCCCAGCATTTT. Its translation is CASRYQGALNQPQHF.

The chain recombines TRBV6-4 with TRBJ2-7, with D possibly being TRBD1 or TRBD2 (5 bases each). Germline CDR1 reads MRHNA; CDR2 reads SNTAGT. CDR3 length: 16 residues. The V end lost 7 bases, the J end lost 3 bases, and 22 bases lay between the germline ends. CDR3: CASKSDPPGACYEQYF. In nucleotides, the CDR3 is TGTGCCAGCAAATCCGACCCCCCCGGGGCCTGCTACGAGCAGTACTTC.

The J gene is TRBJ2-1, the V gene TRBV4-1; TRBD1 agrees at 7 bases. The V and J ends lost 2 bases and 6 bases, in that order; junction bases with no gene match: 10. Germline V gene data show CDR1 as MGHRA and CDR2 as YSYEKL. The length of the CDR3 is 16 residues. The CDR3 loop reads CASSQSDRERRNEQFF. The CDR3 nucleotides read TGCGCCAGCAGCCAATCAGACAGGGAAAGGCGCAATGAGCAGTTCTTC.

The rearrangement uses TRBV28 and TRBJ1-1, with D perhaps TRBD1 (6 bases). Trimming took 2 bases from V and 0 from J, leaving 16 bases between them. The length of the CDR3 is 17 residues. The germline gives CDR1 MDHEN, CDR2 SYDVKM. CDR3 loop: CASSLLVTGNMNTEAFF. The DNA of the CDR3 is TGTGCCAGCAGTTTACTGGTGACAGGAAACATGAACACTGAAGCTTTCTTT.

CDR3 in amino acids: CASSHDNYGYTF. Written as DNA, the CDR3 is TGCGCCAGCAGTCATGACAACTATGGCTACACCTTC. J is TRBJ1-2 and V is TRBV5-1; D not resolved. The ends were cut back, 5 bases at V and 2 bases at J, with 7 bases in the middle. CDR3 size: 12 residues. The germline gives CDR1 SGHRS, CDR2 YFSETQ.

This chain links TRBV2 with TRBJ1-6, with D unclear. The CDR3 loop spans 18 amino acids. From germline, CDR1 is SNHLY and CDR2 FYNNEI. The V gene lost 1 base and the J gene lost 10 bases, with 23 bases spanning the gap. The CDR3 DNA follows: TGTGCCAGCAGTGAAGTGTGGTTCGGGGATCGGCAGGAATCACCCCTCCACTTT. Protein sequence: CASSEVWFGDRQESPLHF. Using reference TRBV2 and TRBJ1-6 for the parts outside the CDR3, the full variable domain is EPEVTQTPSHQVTQMGQEVILRCVPISNHLYFYWYRQILGQKVEFLVSFYNNEISEKSEIFDDQFSVERPDGSNFTLKIRSTKLEDSAMYFCASSEVWFGDRQESPLHFGNGTRLTVT.

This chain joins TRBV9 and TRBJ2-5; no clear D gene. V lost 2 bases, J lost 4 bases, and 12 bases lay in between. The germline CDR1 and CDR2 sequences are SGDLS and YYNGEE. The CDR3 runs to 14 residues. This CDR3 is CASSVGSWAETQYF. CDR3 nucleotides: TGTGCCAGCAGCGTCGGAAGTTGGGCAGAGACCCAGTACTTC.

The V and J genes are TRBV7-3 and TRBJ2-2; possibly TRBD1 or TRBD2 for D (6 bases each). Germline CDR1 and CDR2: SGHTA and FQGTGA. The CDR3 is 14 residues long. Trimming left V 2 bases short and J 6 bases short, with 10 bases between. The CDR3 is CASSLHRDSGELFF. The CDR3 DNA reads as TGTGCCAGCAGCTTACACAGGGACTCCGGGGAGCTGTTTTTT.

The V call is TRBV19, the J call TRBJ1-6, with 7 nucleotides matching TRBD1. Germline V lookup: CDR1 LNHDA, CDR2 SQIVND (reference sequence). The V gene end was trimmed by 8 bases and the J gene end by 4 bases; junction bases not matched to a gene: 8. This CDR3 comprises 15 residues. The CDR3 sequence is CASSPGDRYNSPLHF. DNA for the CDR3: TGTGCCAGTTCCCCCGGGGACAGATATAATTCACCCCTCCACTTT. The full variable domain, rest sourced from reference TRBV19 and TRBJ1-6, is DGGITQSPKYLFRKEGQNVTLSCEQNLNHDAMYWYRQDPGQGLRLIYYSQIVNDFQKGDIAEGYSVSREKKESFPLTVTSAQKNPTAFYLCASSPGDRYNSPLHFGNGTRLTVT.

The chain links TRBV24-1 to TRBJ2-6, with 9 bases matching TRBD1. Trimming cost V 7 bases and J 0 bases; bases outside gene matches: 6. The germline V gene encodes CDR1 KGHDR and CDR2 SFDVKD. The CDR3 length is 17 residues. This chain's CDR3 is CATRSGTGSSGANVLTF. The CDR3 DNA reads TGTGCCACCAGATCCGGGACAGGGAGCTCTGGGGCCAACGTCCTGACTTTC.

The CDR3 DNA sequence: TGCGCCAGCAGCCAAGACAGGGTTTCAACTAATGAAAAACTGTTTTTT. Amino acid sequence: CASSQDRVSTNEKLFF. The rearrangement links TRBV4-3 to TRBJ1-4; the D gene is possibly TRBD1 (5 bases). The germline gives CDR1 LGHNA, CDR2 YSLEER. The CDR3 covers 16 residues. Trimming removed 0 bases from V and 0 bases from J, with 8 bases in between.

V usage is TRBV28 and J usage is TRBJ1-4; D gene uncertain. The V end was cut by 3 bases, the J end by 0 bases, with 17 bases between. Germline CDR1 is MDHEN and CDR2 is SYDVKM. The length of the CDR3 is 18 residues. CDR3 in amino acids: CASSFHSSWRSTNEKLFF. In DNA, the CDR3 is TGTGCCAGCAGTTTTCATTCGTCGTGGAGGTCAACTAATGAAAAACTGTTTTTT. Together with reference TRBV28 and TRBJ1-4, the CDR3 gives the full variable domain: DVKVTQSSRYLVKRTGEKVFLECVQDMDHENMFWYRQDPGLGLRLIYFSYDVKMKEKGDIPEGYSVSREKKERFSLILESASTNQTSMYLCASSFHSSWRSTNEKLFFGSGTQLSVL.